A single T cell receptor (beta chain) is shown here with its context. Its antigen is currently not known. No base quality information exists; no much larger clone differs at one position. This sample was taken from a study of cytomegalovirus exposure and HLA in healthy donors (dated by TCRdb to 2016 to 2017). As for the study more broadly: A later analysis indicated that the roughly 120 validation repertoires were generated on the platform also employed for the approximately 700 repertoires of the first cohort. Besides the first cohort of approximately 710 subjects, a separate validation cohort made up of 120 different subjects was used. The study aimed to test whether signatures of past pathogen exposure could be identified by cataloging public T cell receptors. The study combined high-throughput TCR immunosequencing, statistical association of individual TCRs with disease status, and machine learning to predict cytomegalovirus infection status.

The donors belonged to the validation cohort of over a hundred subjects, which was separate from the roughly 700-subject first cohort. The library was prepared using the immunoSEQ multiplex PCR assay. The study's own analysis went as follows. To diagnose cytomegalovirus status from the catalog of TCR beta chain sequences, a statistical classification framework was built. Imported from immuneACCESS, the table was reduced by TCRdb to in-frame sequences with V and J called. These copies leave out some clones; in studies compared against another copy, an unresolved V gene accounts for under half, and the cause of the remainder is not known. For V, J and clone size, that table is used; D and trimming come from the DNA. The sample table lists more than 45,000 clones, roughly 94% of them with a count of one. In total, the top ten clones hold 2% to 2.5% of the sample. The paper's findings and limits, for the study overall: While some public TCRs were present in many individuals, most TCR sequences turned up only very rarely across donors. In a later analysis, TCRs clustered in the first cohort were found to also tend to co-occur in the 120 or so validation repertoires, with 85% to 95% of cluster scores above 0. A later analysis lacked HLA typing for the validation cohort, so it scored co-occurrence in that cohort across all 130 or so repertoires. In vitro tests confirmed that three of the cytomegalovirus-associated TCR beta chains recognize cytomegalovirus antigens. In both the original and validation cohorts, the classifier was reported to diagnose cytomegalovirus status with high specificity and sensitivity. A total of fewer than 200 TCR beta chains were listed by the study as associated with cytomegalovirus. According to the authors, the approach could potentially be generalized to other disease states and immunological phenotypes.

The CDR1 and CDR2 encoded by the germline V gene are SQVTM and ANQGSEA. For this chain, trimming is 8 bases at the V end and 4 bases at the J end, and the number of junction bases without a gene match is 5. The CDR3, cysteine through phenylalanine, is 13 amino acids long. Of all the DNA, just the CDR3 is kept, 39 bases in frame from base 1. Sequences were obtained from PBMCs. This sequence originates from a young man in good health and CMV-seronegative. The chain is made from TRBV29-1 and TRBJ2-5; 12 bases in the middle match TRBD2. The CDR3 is CSLRTSGAETQYF. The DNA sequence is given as TGCAGCCTTCGGACTAGCGGGGCAGAGACCCAGTACTTC.